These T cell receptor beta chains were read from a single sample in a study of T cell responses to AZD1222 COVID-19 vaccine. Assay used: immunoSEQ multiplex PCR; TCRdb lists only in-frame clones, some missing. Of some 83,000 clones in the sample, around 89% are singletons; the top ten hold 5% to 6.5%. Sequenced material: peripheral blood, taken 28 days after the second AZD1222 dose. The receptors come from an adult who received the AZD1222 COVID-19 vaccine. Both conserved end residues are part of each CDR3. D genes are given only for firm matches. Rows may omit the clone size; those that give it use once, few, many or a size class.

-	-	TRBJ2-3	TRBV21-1	TGTGCCAGCAGCAAAGCGTTGACGACAGGGACACCCGATACGCAGTATTTT	CASSKALTTGTPDTQYF
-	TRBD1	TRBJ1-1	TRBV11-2	TGTGCCAGCAGCGCCAGACAGGGGGCGGTCACTGAAGCTTTCTTT	CASSARQGAVTEAFF
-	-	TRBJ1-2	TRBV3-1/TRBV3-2	TGTGCCAGCAGCCAAAGAGGAAGGGGCGAAGGCTACACCTTC	CASSQRGRGEGYTF
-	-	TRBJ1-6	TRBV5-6	TGTGCCAGCAGCTTGGGCGCGGGCGGTAATTCACCCCTCCACTTT	CASSLGAGGNSPLHF
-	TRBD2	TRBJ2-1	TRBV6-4	TGTGCCAGCAGCGTACTCGCGGGGGGGTACAATGAGCAGTTCTTC	CASSVLAGGYNEQFF
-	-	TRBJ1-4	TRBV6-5	TGTGCCGCAAGGTGGTCAACTAATGAAAAACTGTTTTTT	CAARWSTNEKLFF
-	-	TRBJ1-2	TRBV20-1	TGCAGTGCTAGTGGCCGGAATGGCTACACCTTC	CSASGRNGYTF
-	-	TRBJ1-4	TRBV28	TGTGCCAGCAGTCCGCCGAGACAGATTGAAAAACTGTTTTTT	CASSPPRQIEKLFF
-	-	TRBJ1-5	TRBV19	TGTGCCACCTGGGACTATGGGGATATAAATCAGCCCCAGCATTTT	CATWDYGDINQPQHF
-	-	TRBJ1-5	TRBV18	TGTGCCAGCTCACCTACTGGGGATAGCAATCAGCCCCAGCATTTT	CASSPTGDSNQPQHF
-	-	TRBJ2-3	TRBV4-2	TGTGCCAGCAGCCTCCCCACAGATACGCAGTATTTT	CASSLPTDTQYF
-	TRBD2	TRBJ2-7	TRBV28	TGTGCCAGCAACCGGGGGGATCAAGGCGAGCAGTACTTC	CASNRGDQGEQYF
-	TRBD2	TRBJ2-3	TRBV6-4	TGTGCCAGCAGTGACGGACTAGCGGGGGGGCCAGATACGCAGTATTTT	CASSDGLAGGPDTQYF
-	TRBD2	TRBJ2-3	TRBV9	TGTGCCAGCAGCGCCCGGACTAGCGGGGGTGATACGCAGTATTTT	CASSARTSGGDTQYF
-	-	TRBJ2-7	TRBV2	TGTGCCAGCAGTGAGGGGTCACAGAGCTCCTACGAGCAGTACTTC	CASSEGSQSSYEQYF
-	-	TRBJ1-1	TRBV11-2	TGTGCCAGCAGCTTACCCTGGACAAATGAAGCTTTCTTT	CASSLPWTNEAFF
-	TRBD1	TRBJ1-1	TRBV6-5	TGTGCCAGCAGTACGCGACAGGGAGCCGAAGCTTTCTTT	CASSTRQGAEAFF
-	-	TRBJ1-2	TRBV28	TGTGCCAGCAGTTTAGTCACCTATGGCTACACCTTC	CASSLVTYGYTF
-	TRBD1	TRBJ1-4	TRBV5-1	TGCGCCAGCAGTTCCCCGGGACAGGGCGTAGAAAAACTGTTTTTT	CASSSPGQGVEKLFF
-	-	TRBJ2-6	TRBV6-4	TGTGCCAGCAGTGGAGACAGCTCTGGGGCCAACGTCCTGACTTTC	CASSGDSSGANVLTF
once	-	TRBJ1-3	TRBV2	TGTGCCAGCAGTCAAGAGAATTCTGGAAACACCATATATTTT	CASSQENSGNTIYF
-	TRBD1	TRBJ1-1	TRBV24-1	TGTGCCACCAGTGATTCGGGACAGGGGACCACTGAAGCTTTCTTT	CATSDSGQGTTEAFF
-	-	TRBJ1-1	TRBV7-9	TGTGCCAGCAGCTTATTATCGGGGGCCGCCACTGAAGCTTTCTTT	CASSLLSGAATEAFF
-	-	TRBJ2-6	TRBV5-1	TGCGCCAGCAGCCCTGGACTGACCTCTGGGGCCAACGTCCTGACTTTC	CASSPGLTSGANVLTF
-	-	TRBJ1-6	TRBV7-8	TGTGCCAGCAGCTCGGGAGGCTCCTATAATTCACCCCTCCACTTT	CASSSGGSYNSPLHF
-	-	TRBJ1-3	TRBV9	TGTGCCAGCAGGCGGGGTTCTAGGGACACCATATATTTT	CASRRGSRDTIYF
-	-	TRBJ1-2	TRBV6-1	TGTGCCAGCAGTGAAGGTAGGGGCGGCTACACCTTC	CASSEGRGGYTF
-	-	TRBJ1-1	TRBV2	TGTGCCAGCAGTGAATATCAGGTCAGCTTGAACACTGAAGCTTTCTTT	CASSEYQVSLNTEAFF
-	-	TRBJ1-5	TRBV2	TGTGCCAGCAGTACAGGCAGCGGGAATCAGCCCCAGCATTTT	CASSTGSGNQPQHF
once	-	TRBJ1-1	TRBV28	TGTGCCAGCAGAATTGGACAGAGAGAAGCTTTCTTT	CASRIGQREAFF
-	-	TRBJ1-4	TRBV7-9	TGTGCCAGCAGGGCGAAGGGATCAGTCAATGAAAAACTGTTTTTT	CASRAKGSVNEKLFF
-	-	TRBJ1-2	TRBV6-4	TGTGCCAGCAGGAAAGAGACCTCCTCGCGGTATGGCTACACCTTC	CASRKETSSRYGYTF
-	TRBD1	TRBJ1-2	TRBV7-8	TGTGCCAGCAGCTTAATCGGAAGGGGGCAGGATGGCTACACCTTC	CASSLIGRGQDGYTF
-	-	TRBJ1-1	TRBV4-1	TGCGCCAGCAGCCAAGTGCATTGGAACACTGAAGCTTTCTTT	CASSQVHWNTEAFF
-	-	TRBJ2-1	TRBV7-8	TGTGCCAGCAGCGAGATTAACAATGAGCAGTTCTTC	CASSEINNEQFF
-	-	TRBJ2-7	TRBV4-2	TGTGCCAGCAGCAAAGATCCCCCTAGCGTGGGCGAGCAGTACTTC	CASSKDPPSVGEQYF
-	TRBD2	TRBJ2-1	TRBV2	TGTGCCAGCAGCGGGACTAGAGGCTACAATGAGCAGTTCTTC	CASSGTRGYNEQFF
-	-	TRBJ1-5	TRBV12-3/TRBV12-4	TGTGCCAGCAGTTTTGACAATCAGCCCCAGCATTTT	CASSFDNQPQHF
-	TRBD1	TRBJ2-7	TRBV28	TGTGCCAGCAGGGGCGGGACAGGCCCTTCCTACGAGCAGTACTTC	CASRGGTGPSYEQYF
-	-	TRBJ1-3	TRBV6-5	TGTGCCAGCAGTTACTGGGGTACTGGAAACACCATATATTTT	CASSYWGTGNTIYF
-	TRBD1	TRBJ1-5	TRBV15	TGTGCCACCAGCATCGCCGACAGGGGCCGTAATCAGCCCCAGCATTTT	CATSIADRGRNQPQHF
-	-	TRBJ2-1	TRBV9	TGTGCCAGCAGCGCCCTGGGGCTGAGCTCCTACAATGAGCAGTTCTTC	CASSALGLSSYNEQFF
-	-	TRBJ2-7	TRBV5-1	TGCGCCAGCAGCTTGACAGGATCTAACTACGAGCAGTACTTC	CASSLTGSNYEQYF
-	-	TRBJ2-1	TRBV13	TGTGCCAGCAGCTTAGCCGGGACCACCGACAATGAGCAGTTCTTC	CASSLAGTTDNEQFF
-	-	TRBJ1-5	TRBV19	TGTGCCAGTAGTATCTCTCGGGGGACCCAACAGCCCCAGCATTTT	CASSISRGTQQPQHF
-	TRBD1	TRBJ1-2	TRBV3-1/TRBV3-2	TGTGCCAGCAGCCTGACAGGGGGCGCATATGGCTACACCTTC	CASSLTGGAYGYTF
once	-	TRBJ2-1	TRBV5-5	TGTGCCAGCAGCTTGCCTACAGTTACCTACAATGAGCAGTTCTTC	CASSLPTVTYNEQFF
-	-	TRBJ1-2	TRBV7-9	TGTGCCAGCAGCTTCAACCTGGAACCGTATGGCTACACCTTC	CASSFNLEPYGYTF
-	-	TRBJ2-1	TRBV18	TGTGCCAGCTCACCCCAGCGGGTTGAGCAGTTCTTC	CASSPQRVEQFF
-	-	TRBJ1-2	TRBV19	TGTGCCAGTAGTAACCCTGGCGGAGGGGGCTATGGCTACACCTTC	CASSNPGGGGYGYTF